Listed below are T cell receptor beta chains from one sample, sequenced in a study of technical replicates of blood from a handful of donors. Sequenced by immunoSEQ multiplex PCR; TCRdb stores in-frame clones only, minus some. The sample comprises fewer than 95,000 clones, about 91% of which are singletons, and approximately 0.25% rests with the top ten. The material sequenced was T cells isolated from PBMCs. These receptors all come from a human donor in good health. The conserved cysteine and the conserved F or W are not part of the CDR3 here.

>TRBV6-1
ASTSLAAIVYEQY
>TRBV9
ASSVSGSSTDTQY
>TRBV5-7
ASSLESRGCGANVLT
>TRBV7-9
ASSWPGQGFGNEKLF
>TRBV19
ASSIGQGAPYEQY
>TRBV13
ASSLGTYRSYEQY
>TRBV2
ASRTRTGFYEQY
>TRBV7-2
ASSPGGGAYEQY
>TRBV2
ASSRSGEFHEQY
>TRBV18
ASSPLSTGELF